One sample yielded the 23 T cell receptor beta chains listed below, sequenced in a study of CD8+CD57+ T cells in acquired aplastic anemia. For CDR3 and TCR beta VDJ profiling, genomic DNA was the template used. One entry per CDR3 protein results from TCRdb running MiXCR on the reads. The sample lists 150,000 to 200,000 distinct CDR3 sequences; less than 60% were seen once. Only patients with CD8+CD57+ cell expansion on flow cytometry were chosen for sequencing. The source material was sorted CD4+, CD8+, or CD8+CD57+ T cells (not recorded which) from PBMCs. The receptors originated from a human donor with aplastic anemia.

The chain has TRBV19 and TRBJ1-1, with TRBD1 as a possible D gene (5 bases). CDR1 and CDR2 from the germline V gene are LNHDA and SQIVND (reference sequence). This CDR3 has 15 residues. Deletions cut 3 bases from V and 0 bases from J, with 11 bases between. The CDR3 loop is CASSIGGRMNTEAFF. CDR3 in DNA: TGTGCCAGTAGTATTGGGGGACGGATGAACACTGAAGCTTTCTTT.

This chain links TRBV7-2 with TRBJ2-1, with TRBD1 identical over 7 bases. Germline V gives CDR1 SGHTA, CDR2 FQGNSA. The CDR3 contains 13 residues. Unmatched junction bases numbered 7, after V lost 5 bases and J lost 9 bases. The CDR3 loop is CASSPRGPGEQFF. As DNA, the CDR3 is TGTGCCAGCAGCCCGAGGGGGCCGGGTGAGCAGTTCTTC. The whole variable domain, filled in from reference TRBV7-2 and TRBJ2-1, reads GAGVSQSPSNKVTEKGKDVELRCDPISGHTALYWYRQSLGQGLEFLIYFQGNSAPDKSGLPSDRFSAERTGGSVSTLTIQRTQQEDSAVYLCASSPRGPGEQFFGPGTRLTVL.

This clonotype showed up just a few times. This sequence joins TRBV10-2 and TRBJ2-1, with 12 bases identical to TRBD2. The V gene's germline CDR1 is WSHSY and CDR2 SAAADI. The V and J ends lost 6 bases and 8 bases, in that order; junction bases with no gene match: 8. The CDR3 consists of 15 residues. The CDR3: CASRPGTSGLDEQFF. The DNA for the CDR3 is TGCGCCAGCAGACCCGGGACTAGCGGGTTGGATGAGCAGTTCTTC.

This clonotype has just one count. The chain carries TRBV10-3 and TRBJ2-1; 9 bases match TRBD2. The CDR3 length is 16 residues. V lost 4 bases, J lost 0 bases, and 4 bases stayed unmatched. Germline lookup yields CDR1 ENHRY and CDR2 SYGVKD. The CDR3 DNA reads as TGTGCCATCAGTGGGCTAGCGGGAAGCTCCTACAATGAGCAGTTCTTC. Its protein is CAISGLAGSSYNEQFF.

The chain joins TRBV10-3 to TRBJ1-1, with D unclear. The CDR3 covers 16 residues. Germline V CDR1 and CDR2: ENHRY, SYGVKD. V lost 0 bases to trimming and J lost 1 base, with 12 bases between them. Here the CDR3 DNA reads TGTGCCATCAGTGAGTCGGTAGAGGGCCCGAACACTGAAGCTTTCTTT. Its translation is CAISESVEGPNTEAFF.

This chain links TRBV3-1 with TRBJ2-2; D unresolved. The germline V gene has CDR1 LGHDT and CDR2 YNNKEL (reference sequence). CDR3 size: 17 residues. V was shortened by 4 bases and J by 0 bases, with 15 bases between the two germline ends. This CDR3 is CASSPVDLTTNTGELFF. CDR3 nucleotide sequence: TGTGCCAGCAGCCCGGTCGATCTGACAACGAACACCGGGGAGCTGTTTTTT.

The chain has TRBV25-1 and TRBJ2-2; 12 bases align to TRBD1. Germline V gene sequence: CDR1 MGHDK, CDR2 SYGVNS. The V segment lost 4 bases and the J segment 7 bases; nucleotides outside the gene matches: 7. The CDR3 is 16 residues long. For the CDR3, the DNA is TGTGCCAGCAGTGGACCGGGACAGGGGGCCTTCGGGGAGCTGTTTTTT. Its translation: CASSGPGQGAFGELFF.

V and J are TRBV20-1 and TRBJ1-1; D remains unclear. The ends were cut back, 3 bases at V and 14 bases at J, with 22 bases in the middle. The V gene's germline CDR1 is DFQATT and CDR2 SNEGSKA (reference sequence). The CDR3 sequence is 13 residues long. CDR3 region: CSARAAFGTDAFF. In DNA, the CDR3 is TGCAGTGCTAGGGCCGCGTTTGGCACTGATGCCTTCTTT.

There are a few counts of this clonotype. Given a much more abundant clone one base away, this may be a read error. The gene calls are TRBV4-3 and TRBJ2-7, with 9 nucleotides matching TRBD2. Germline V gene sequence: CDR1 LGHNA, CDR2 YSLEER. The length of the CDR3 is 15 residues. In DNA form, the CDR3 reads TGCGCCAGCAGCCAAGAGTCTAGCGGGAACTACGAGCGGTACTTC. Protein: CASSQESSGNYERYF.

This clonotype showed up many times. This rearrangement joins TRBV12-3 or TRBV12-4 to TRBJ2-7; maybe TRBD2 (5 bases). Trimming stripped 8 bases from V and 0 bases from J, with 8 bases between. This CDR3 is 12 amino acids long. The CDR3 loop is CASGGISYEQYF. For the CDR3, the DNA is TGTGCCAGCGGAGGTATCTCCTACGAGCAGTACTTC.

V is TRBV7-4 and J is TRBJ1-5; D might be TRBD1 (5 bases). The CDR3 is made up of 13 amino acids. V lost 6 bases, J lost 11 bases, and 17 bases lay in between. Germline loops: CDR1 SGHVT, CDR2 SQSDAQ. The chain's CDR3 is CASSFSSGGTQHF. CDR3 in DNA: TGTGCCAGCAGTTTTTCGTCGGGGGGGACCCAGCATTTT.

The chain's CDR3 is CATSARDRTNTEAFF. In DNA, the CDR3 is TGTGCCACCAGCGCCCGGGACAGGACCAACACTGAAGCTTTCTTT. The chain employs TRBV15 and TRBJ1-1; TRBD1 matches at 8 bases. Germline lookup yields CDR1 LNHNV and CDR2 YYDKDF (reference sequence). Trimming at V came to 5 bases and at J to 2 bases, leaving 7 bases not matched to a gene. This CDR3 comprises 15 residues.

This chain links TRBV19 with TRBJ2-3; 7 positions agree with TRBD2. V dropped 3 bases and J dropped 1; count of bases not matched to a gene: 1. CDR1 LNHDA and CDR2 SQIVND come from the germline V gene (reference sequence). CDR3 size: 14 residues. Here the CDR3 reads CASSIGGGTDTQYF. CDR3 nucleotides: TGTGCCAGTAGTATTGGGGGGGGCACAGATACGCAGTATTTT.

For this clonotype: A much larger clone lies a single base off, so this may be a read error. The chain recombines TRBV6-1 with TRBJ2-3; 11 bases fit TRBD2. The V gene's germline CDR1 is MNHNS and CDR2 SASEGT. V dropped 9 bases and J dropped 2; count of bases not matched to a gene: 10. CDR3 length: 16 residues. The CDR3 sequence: CASRRLAGTITDTQYF. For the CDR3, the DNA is TGTGCCAGTAGAAGACTAGCGGGGACTATCACAGATACGCAGTATTTT.

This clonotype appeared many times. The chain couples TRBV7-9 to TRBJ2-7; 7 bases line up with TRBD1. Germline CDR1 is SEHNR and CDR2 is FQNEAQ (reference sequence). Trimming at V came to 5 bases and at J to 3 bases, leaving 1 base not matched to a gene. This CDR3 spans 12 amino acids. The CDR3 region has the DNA TGTGCCAGCAGCCGACAGGGCTACGAGCAGTACTTC. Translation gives CASSRQGYEQYF. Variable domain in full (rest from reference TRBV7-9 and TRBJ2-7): DTGVSQNPRHKITKRGQNVTFRCDPISEHNRLYWYRQTLGQGPEFLTYFQNEAQLEKSRLLSDRFSAERPKGSFSTLEIQRTEQGDSAMYLCASSRQGYEQYFGPGTRLTVT.

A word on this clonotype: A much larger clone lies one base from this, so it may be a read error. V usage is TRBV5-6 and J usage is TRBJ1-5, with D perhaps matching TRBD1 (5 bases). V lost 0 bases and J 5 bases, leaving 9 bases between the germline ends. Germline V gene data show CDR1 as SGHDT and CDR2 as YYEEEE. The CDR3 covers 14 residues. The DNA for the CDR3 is TGTGCCAGCAGCTTGGAGCCGGGGGATCAGCCCCAGCATTTT. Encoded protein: CASSLEPGDQPQHF.

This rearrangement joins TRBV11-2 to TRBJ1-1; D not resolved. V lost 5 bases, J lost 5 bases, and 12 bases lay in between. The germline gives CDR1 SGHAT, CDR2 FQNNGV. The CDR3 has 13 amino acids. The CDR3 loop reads CASSPEASTEAFF. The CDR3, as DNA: TGTGCCAGCAGCCCGGAGGCGAGTACTGAAGCTTTCTTT.

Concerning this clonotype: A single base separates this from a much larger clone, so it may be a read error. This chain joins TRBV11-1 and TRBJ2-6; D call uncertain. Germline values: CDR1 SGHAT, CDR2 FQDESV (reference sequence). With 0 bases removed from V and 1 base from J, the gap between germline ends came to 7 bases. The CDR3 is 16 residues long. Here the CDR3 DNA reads TGTGCCAGCAGCTTAGCGGTCGGGTCTGGGGCCAACGTCCTGACTTTC. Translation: CASSLAVGSGANVLTF.

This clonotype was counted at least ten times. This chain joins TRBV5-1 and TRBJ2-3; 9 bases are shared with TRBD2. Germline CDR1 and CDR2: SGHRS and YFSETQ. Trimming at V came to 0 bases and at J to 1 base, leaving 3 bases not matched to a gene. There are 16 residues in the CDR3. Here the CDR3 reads CASSLAVAGGTDTQYF. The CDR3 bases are TGCGCCAGCAGCTTGGCCGTAGCGGGGGGCACAGATACGCAGTATTTT. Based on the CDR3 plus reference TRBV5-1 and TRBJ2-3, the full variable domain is KAGVTQTPRYLIKTRGQQVTLSCSPISGHRSVSWYQQTPGQGLQFLFEYFSETQRNKGNFPGRFSGRQFSNSRSEMNVSTLELGDSALYLCASSLAVAGGTDTQYFGPGTRLTVL.

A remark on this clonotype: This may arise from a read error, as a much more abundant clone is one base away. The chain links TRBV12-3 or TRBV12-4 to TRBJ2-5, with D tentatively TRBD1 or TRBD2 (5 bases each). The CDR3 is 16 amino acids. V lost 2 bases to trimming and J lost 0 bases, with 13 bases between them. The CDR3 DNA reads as TGTGCCAGCAGTTTATGGGGCGAGGGACACCAAGAGACCCAGTACTTC. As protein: CASSLWGEGHQETQYF.

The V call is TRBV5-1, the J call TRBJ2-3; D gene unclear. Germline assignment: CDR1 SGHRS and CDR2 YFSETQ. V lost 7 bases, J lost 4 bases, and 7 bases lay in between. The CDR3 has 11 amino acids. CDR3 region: CASREADTQYF. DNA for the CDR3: TGCGCCAGCCGCGAGGCAGATACGCAGTATTTT.

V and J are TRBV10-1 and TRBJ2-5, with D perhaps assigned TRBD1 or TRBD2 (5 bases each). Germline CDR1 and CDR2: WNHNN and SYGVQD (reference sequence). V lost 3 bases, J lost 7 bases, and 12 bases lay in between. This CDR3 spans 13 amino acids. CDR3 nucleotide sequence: TGCGCCAGCAGTGATAGGGACGTGGGGACCCAGTACTTC. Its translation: CASSDRDVGTQYF.

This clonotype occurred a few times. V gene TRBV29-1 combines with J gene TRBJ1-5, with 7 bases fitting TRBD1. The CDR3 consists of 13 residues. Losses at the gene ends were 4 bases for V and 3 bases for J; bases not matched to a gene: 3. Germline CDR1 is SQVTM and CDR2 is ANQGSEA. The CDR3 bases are TGCAGCGTTGGACAGGGACTCAATCAGCCCCAGCATTTT. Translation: CSVGQGLNQPQHF.